A single sample gave rise to the 3 T cell receptor beta chains below, sequenced in a study of T cell responses to AZD1222 COVID-19 vaccine. Sequencing used immunoSEQ multiplex PCR; TCRdb keeps in-frame clones, though not all of them. The table records roughly 140,000 clones, approximately 91% of them present only once. Sequences were derived from peripheral blood, sampled 28 days after the second AZD1222 dose. All receptors come from an adult who received the AZD1222 COVID-19 vaccine.

The chain employs TRBV7-9 and TRBJ2-2; D remains ambiguous. Germline CDR1 and CDR2: SEHNR and FQNEAQ (reference sequence). The CDR3 consists of 13 residues. This chain's CDR3 is CAENWGNTGELFF. CDR3 DNA sequence: TGTGCAGAGAATTGGGGGAACACCGGGGAGCTGTTTTTT.

The chain couples TRBV2 to TRBJ1-3, with D hard to call. Germline assignment: CDR1 SNHLY and CDR2 FYNNEI. The CDR3 consists of 12 residues. The V and J ends lost 7 bases and 4 bases respectively, with 8 bases between them. This CDR3 reads CASTGGGNTIYF. The CDR3 bases are TGTGCCAGCACCGGCGGAGGAAACACCATATATTTT.

In its sample, this clone was seen once. The chain carries TRBV2 and TRBJ1-2, with D uncertain. Per germline, CDR1 SNHLY and CDR2 FYNNEI. Between the trimmed V and J ends, which lost 6 bases and 4 bases, there was a span of 12 bases. This CDR3 is built from 13 residues. The chain's CDR3 is CASRSTTSYGYTF. CDR3 sequence (DNA): TGTGCCAGCAGGTCTACGACATCCTATGGCTACACCTTC. Combining the CDR3 with reference TRBV2 and TRBJ1-2 gives the whole variable domain EPEVTQTPSHQVTQMGQEVILRCVPISNHLYFYWYRQILGQKVEFLVSFYNNEISEKSEIFDDQFSVERPDGSNFTLKIRSTKLEDSAMYFCASRSTTSYGYTFGSGTRLTVV.